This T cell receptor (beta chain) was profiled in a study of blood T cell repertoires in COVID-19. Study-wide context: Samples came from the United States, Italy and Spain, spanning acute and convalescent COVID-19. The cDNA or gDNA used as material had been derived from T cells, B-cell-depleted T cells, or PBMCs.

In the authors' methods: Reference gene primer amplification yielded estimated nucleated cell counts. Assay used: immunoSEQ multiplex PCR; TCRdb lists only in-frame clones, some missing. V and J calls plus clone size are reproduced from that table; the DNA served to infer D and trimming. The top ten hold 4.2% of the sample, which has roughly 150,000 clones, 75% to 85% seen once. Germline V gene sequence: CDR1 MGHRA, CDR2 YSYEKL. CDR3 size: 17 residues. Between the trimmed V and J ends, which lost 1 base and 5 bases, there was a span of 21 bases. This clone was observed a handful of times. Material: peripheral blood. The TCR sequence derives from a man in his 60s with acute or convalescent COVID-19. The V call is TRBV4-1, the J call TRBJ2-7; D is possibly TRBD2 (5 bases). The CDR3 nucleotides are TGCGCCAGCAGCCAAGTGTTTCTGTGGGAAGATAGCGACGAGCAGTACTTC. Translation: CASSQVFLWEDSDEQYF.